A selection of T cell receptor beta chains follows, all from one sample in a study of T cell responses to AZD1222 COVID-19 vaccine. Repertoires were generated with immunoSEQ multiplex PCR, while TCRdb's copy carries only in-frame clones and drops some. The table includes about 100,000 clones, about 85% detected once. The sample in question was peripheral blood, obtained on day 0 of AZD1222 vaccination. Source of these receptors: an adult in good health. Both conserved end residues are part of each CDR3. The D gene is left open where the match is weak. Not every row has a clone size; where given, it reads once, few, many or a size class.

V: TRBV12-3/TRBV12-4; J: TRBJ2-3; D: .; length: 12; size: .; DNA: TGTGCCAGCAGTACAAGCACAGATACGCAGTATTTT; CDR3: CASSTSTDTQYF
V: TRBV19; J: TRBJ1-3; D: .; length: 15; size: few; DNA: TGTGCCAGTAGTATAGATGCAGGGCCTGGAAACACCATATATTTT; CDR3: CASSIDAGPGNTIYF
V: TRBV28; J: TRBJ1-1; D: .; length: 12; size: .; DNA: TGTGCCAGCAGTTTAGGCGGGAGGAAGGCTTTCTTT; CDR3: CASSLGGRKAFF
V: TRBV7-9; J: TRBJ2-7; D: TRBD2; length: 14; size: .; DNA: TGTGCCAGCAGCTTACTAGCGGAGTCCTACGAGCAGTACTTC; CDR3: CASSLLAESYEQYF
V: TRBV6-5; J: TRBJ1-5; D: TRBD1; length: 15; size: .; DNA: TGTGCCAGCAGAGTTCAGGGGGCTGGCAATCAGCCCCAGCATTTT; CDR3: CASRVQGAGNQPQHF
V: TRBV2; J: TRBJ1-2; D: .; length: 16; size: .; DNA: TGTGCCAGCAGAGGCTTGGGAGGCAGGGGCCCCCGAGGCTACACCTTC; CDR3: CASRGLGGRGPRGYTF
V: TRBV10-3; J: TRBJ2-2; D: TRBD2; length: 16; size: once; DNA: TGTGCCATCAGTCCCATGCGGGAGGTAAACACCGGGGAGCTGTTTTTT; CDR3: CAISPMREVNTGELFF
V: TRBV3-1/TRBV3-2; J: TRBJ2-1; D: .; length: 14; size: .; DNA: TGTGCCAGCAGCCAAGAGCTAGGGAGCCATGAGCAGTTCTTC; CDR3: CASSQELGSHEQFF
V: TRBV7-2; J: TRBJ2-6; D: .; length: 16; size: .; DNA: TGTGCCAGCAGCTTAAGGCGCGGGCCTGGGGCCAACGTCCTGACTTTC; CDR3: CASSLRRGPGANVLTF
V: TRBV11-3; J: TRBJ2-1; D: TRBD1; length: 16; size: once; DNA: TGTGCCAGCAGCTCTCGCGGCGGCAGGGGGCACAATGAGCAGTTCTTC; CDR3: CASSSRGGRGHNEQFF
V: TRBV28; J: TRBJ1-1; D: TRBD1; length: 17; size: .; DNA: TGTGCCAGCAGCCGAATCTACAGGGGAGGCTGGGACACTGAAGCTTTCTTT; CDR3: CASSRIYRGGWDTEAFF
V: TRBV28; J: TRBJ1-3; D: TRBD1; length: 16; size: once; DNA: TGTGCCAGCAGACCTGACAGGGGAACCTCTGGAAACACCATATATTTT; CDR3: CASRPDRGTSGNTIYF
V: TRBV11-2; J: TRBJ2-5; D: TRBD2; length: 15; size: once; DNA: TGTGCCAGCAGCCCTCCAGGCCCGGGAGGGGAGACCCAGTACTTC; CDR3: CASSPPGPGGETQYF
V: TRBV19; J: TRBJ2-7; D: .; length: 14; size: .; DNA: TGTGCCAGTAGTAGAGCCGGGTCCTCCTACGAGCAGTACTTC; CDR3: CASSRAGSSYEQYF
V: TRBV7-2; J: TRBJ1-2; D: .; length: 12; size: .; DNA: TGTGCCAGCAGCTTAGAGGCCTATGGCTACACCTTC; CDR3: CASSLEAYGYTF
V: TRBV7-8; J: TRBJ1-2; D: .; length: 17; size: .; DNA: TGTGCCAGCAGCCCCACGTCCATTTTGGGAGCTAACTATGGCTACACCTTC; CDR3: CASSPTSILGANYGYTF
V: TRBV13; J: TRBJ2-7; D: TRBD2; length: 15; size: few; DNA: TGTGCCAGCAGCGCGACTAGCGGGCCTCCCTACGAGCAGTACTTC; CDR3: CASSATSGPPYEQYF
V: TRBV27; J: TRBJ1-6; D: .; length: 14; size: .; DNA: TGTGCCAGCAGTTTATTAGTATCGAATTCACCCCTCCACTTT; CDR3: CASSLLVSNSPLHF
V: TRBV9; J: TRBJ1-1; D: TRBD1; length: 18; size: once; DNA: TGTGCCAGCAGCGTAGCCCCGGGACAGGGGACCGGGAACACTGAAGCTTTCTTT; CDR3: CASSVAPGQGTGNTEAFF
V: TRBV11-3; J: TRBJ2-7; D: .; length: 16; size: .; DNA: TGTGCCAGCAGCGTCAGGGGAGGTGGGAGCTCCTACGAGCAGTACTTC; CDR3: CASSVRGGGSSYEQYF
V: TRBV3-1/TRBV3-2; J: TRBJ2-7; D: .; length: 15; size: .; DNA: TGTGCCAGCAGCCTCGGGCTACGTAGCGGCTACGAGCAGTACTTC; CDR3: CASSLGLRSGYEQYF
V: TRBV4-3; J: TRBJ2-7; D: TRBD2; length: 15; size: few; DNA: TGCGCCAGCAGCCAGGCTAGCGGGGCTGACTACGAGCAGTACTTC; CDR3: CASSQASGADYEQYF
V: TRBV5-1; J: TRBJ1-5; D: TRBD1; length: 15; size: once; DNA: TGCGCCAGCAGCTTGGGTGGGACAGACAATCAGCCCCAGCATTTT; CDR3: CASSLGGTDNQPQHF
V: TRBV7-9; J: TRBJ1-1; D: TRBD1; length: 14; size: .; DNA: TGTGCCAGCAGCATGACAGGGAGTGACACTGAAGCTTTCTTT; CDR3: CASSMTGSDTEAFF
V: TRBV6-1; J: TRBJ2-2; D: .; length: 15; size: .; DNA: TGTGCCAGCAGTGAGCTCGGCGGGAACACCGGGGAGCTGTTTTTT; CDR3: CASSELGGNTGELFF
V: TRBV4-3; J: TRBJ2-1; D: .; length: 15; size: .; DNA: TGCGCCAGCAGCCAAGACGGTACGGGGAGGTCCGAGCAGTTCTTC; CDR3: CASSQDGTGRSEQFF
V: TRBV21-1; J: TRBJ1-4; D: .; length: 14; size: .; DNA: TGTGCCAGCACCAAGGCAGGGGGACGGGAAAAACTGTTTTTT; CDR3: CASTKAGGREKLFF
V: TRBV6-2/TRBV6-3; J: TRBJ2-4; D: .; length: 15; size: .; DNA: TGTGCCAGCAGTTACCCCCTAACAGCCAAAAACATTCAGTACTTC; CDR3: CASSYPLTAKNIQYF
V: TRBV27; J: TRBJ2-7; D: TRBD1; length: 15; size: .; DNA: TGTGCCAGCAGCCGTAAGGGGACAGGGACCTACGAGCAGTACTTC; CDR3: CASSRKGTGTYEQYF
V: TRBV5-1; J: TRBJ2-2; D: TRBD1; length: 14; size: .; DNA: TGCGCCAGCAGCCCGGGACAGGAACTCGGGGAGCTGTTTTTT; CDR3: CASSPGQELGELFF
V: TRBV6-5; J: TRBJ1-2; D: TRBD1; length: 14; size: .; DNA: TGTGCCAGTAGAAGGACAGGGGTTAACTATGGCTACACCTTC; CDR3: CASRRTGVNYGYTF
V: TRBV3-1/TRBV3-2; J: TRBJ2-7; D: .; length: 12; size: .; DNA: TGTGCCAGCGCAGGGGTTCGGGACGAGCAGTACTTC; CDR3: CASAGVRDEQYF
V: TRBV29-1; J: TRBJ2-7; D: TRBD1; length: 13; size: .; DNA: TGCAGCGTTGGGGACAGGGGGCATCACGAGCAGTACTTC; CDR3: CSVGDRGHHEQYF
V: TRBV3-1/TRBV3-2; J: TRBJ2-7; D: .; length: 13; size: once; DNA: TGTGCCAGCAGCCAGCAAGACAGCTACGAGCAGTACTTC; CDR3: CASSQQDSYEQYF
V: TRBV4-3; J: TRBJ2-2; D: TRBD1; length: 19; size: .; DNA: TGCGCCAGCAGCCAAGAGGGCCCCCTGGACAGGAAATTGACCGGGGAGCTGTTTTTT; CDR3: CASSQEGPLDRKLTGELFF
V: TRBV6-2/TRBV6-3; J: TRBJ1-5; D: .; length: 16; size: .; DNA: TGTGCCAGCAGTTACTTTACCGGGGTGGGCAATCAGCCCCAGCATTTT; CDR3: CASSYFTGVGNQPQHF
V: TRBV5-5; J: TRBJ1-5; D: TRBD1; length: 18; size: .; DNA: TGTGCCAGCAGGGCCGGGACAGGCAGTTTTACCTTTAATCAGCCCCAGCATTTT; CDR3: CASRAGTGSFTFNQPQHF